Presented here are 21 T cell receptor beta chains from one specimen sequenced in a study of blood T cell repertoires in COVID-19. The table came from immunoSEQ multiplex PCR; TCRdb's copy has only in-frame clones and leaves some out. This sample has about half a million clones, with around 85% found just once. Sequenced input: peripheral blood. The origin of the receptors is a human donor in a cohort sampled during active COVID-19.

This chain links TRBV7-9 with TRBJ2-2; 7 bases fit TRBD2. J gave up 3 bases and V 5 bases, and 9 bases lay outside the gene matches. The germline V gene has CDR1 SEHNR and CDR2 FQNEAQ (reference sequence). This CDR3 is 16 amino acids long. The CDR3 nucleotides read TGTGCCAGCAGCCTCTCCCTAGCGGAGCACACCGGGGAGCTGTTTTTT. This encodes CASSLSLAEHTGELFF.

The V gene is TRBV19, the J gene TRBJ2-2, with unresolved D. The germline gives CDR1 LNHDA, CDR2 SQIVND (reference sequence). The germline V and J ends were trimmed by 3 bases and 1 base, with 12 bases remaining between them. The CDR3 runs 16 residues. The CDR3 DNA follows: TGTGCCAGTAGTATTTGGGCTGCCCAGAACACCGGGGAGCTGTTTTTT. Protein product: CASSIWAAQNTGELFF.

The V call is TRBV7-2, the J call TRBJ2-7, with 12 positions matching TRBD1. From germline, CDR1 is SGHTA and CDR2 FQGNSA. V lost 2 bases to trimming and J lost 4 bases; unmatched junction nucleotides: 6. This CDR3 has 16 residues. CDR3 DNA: TGTGCCAGCAGCTTATTTGCGGGACAGGGGGCTTACGAGCAGTACTTC. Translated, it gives CASSLFAGQGAYEQYF. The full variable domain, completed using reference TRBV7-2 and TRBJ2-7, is GAGVSQSPSNKVTEKGKDVELRCDPISGHTALYWYRQSLGQGLEFLIYFQGNSAPDKSGLPSDRFSAERTGGSVSTLTIQRTQQEDSAVYLCASSLFAGQGAYEQYFGPGTRLTVT.

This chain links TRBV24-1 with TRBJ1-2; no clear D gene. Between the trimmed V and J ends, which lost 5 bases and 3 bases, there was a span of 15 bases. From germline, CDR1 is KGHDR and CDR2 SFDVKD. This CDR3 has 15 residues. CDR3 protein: CATSAVGRADYGYTF. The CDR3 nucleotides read TGTGCCACCAGTGCAGTAGGGAGGGCGGACTATGGCTACACCTTC.

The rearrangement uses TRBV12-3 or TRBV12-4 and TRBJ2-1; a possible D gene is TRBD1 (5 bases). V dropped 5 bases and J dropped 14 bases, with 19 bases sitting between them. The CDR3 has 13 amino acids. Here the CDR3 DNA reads TGTGCCAGCAGTGATCCTATGGGGCAGTCGGAGTTCTTC. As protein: CASSDPMGQSEFF.

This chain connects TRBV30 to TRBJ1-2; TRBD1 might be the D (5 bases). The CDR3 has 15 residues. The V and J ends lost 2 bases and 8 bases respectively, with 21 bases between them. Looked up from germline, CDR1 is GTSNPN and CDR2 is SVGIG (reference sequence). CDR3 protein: CAWSFGGTTWEGYTF. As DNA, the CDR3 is TGTGCCTGGAGTTTCGGGGGAACTACCTGGGAAGGCTACACCTTC.

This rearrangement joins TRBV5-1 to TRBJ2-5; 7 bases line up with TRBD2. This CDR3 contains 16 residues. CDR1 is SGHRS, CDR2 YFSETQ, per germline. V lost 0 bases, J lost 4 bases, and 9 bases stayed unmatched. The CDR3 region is CASSLGGGPPPETQYF. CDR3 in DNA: TGCGCCAGCAGCTTGGGGGGGGGACCTCCCCCAGAGACCCAGTACTTC.

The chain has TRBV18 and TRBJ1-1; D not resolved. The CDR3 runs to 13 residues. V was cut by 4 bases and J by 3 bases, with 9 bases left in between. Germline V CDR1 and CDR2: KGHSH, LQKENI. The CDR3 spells CASSLTWDTEAFF. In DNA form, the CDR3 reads TGTGCCAGCTCACTGACTTGGGACACTGAAGCTTTCTTT.

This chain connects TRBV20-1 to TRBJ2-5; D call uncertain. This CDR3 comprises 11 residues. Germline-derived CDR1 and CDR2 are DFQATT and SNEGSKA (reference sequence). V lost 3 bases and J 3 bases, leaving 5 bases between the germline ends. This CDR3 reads CSASVKETQYF. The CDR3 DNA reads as TGCAGTGCTAGCGTAAAAGAGACCCAGTACTTC.

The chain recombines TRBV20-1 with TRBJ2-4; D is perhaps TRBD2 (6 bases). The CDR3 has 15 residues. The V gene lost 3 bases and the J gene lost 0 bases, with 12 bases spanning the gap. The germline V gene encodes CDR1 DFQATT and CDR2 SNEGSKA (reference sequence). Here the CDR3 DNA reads TGCAGTGCTAGTCGGGGACTCACAGCCAAAAACATTCAGTACTTC. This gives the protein CSASRGLTAKNIQYF.

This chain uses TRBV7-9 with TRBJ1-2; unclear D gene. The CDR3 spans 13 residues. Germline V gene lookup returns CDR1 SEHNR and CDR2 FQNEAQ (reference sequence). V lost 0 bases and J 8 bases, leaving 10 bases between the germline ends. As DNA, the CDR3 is TGTGCCAGCAGCTTAGCGCCACTAATGGGCTACACCTTC. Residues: CASSLAPLMGYTF.

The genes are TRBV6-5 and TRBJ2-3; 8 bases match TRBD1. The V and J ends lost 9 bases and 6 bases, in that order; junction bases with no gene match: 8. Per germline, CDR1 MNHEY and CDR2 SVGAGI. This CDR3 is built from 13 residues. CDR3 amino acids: CASSRTGIDTQYF. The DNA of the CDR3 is TGTGCCAGTTCCCGGACAGGGATCGATACGCAGTATTTT.

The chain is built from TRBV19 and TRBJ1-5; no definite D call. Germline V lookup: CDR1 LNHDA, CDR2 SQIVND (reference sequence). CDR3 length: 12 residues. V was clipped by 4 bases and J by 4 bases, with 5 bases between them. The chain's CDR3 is CASSRVNQPQHF. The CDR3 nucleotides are TGTGCCAGTAGTAGAGTAAATCAGCCCCAGCATTTT. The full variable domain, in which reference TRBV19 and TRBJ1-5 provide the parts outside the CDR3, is DGGITQSPKYLFRKEGQNVTLSCEQNLNHDAMYWYRQDPGQGLRLIYYSQIVNDFQKGDIAEGYSVSREKKESFPLTVTSAQKNPTAFYLCASSRVNQPQHFGDGTRLSIL.

CDR3 region: CASSPMSHTQYF. DNA for the CDR3: TGTGCCAGCAGCCCCATGTCCCATACGCAGTATTTT. The rearrangement uses TRBV7-2 and TRBJ2-3; D is unclear. This CDR3 contains 12 residues. Looked up from germline, CDR1 is SGHTA and CDR2 is FQGNSA. Trimming took off 5 bases at V and 7 bases at J, with 10 bases between the two ends. Full variable domain (outside the CDR3, taken from reference TRBV7-2 and TRBJ2-3): GAGVSQSPSNKVTEKGKDVELRCDPISGHTALYWYRQSLGQGLEFLIYFQGNSAPDKSGLPSDRFSAERTGGSVSTLTIQRTQQEDSAVYLCASSPMSHTQYFGPGTRLTVL.

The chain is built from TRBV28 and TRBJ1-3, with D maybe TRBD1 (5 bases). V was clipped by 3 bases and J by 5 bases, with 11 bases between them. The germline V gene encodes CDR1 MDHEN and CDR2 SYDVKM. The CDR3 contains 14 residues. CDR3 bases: TGTGCCAGCAGTTTGCAGGGAAGCAGAAACACCATATATTTT. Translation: CASSLQGSRNTIYF.

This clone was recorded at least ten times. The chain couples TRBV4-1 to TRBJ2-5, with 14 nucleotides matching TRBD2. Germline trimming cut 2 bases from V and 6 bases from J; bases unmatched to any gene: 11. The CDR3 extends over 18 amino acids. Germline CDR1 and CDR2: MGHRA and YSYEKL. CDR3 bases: TGCGCCAGCAGCCAACCACGACTAGCGGGAGGGCCGAGGAAGACCCAGTACTTC. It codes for CASSQPRLAGGPRKTQYF.

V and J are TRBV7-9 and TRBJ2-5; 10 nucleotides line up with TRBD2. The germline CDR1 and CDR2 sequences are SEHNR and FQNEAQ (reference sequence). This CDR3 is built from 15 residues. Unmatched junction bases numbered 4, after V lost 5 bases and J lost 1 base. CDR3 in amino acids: CASSTWTSGQETQYF. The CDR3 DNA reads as TGTGCCAGCAGCACGTGGACTAGCGGCCAAGAGACCCAGTACTTC. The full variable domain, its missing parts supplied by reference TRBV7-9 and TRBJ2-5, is DTGVSQNPRHKITKRGQNVTFRCDPISEHNRLYWYRQTLGQGPEFLTYFQNEAQLEKSRLLSDRFSAERPKGSFSTLEIQRTEQGDSAMYLCASSTWTSGQETQYFGPGTRLLVL.

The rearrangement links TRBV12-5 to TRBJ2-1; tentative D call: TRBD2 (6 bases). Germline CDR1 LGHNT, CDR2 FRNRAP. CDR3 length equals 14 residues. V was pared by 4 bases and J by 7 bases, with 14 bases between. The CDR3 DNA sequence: TGTGCTAGTGGTTCGGGACTCCAGGGTAATGAGCAGTTCTTC. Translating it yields CASGSGLQGNEQFF.

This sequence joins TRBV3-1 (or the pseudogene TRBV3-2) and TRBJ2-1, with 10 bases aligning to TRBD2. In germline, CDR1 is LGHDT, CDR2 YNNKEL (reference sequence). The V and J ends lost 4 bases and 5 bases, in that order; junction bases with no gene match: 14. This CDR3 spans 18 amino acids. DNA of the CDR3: TGTGCCAGCAGCCTCCGCCCCCCAACTAGCGGGGCAAACAATGAGCAGTTCTTC. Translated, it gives CASSLRPPTSGANNEQFF.

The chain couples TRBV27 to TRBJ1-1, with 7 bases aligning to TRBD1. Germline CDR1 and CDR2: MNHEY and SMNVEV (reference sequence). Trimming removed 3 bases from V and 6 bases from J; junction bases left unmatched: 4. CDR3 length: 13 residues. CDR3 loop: CASSFPGTAEAFF. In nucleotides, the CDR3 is TGTGCCAGCAGTTTCCCCGGGACAGCTGAAGCTTTCTTT.

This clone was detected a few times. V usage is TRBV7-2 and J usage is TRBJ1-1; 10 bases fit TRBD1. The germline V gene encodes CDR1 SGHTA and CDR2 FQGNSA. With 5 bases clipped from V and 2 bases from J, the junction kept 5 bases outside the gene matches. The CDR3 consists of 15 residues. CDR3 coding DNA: TGTGCCAGCAGCGTTAGGACAGGGGGTAACACTGAAGCTTTCTTT. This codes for CASSVRTGGNTEAFF.